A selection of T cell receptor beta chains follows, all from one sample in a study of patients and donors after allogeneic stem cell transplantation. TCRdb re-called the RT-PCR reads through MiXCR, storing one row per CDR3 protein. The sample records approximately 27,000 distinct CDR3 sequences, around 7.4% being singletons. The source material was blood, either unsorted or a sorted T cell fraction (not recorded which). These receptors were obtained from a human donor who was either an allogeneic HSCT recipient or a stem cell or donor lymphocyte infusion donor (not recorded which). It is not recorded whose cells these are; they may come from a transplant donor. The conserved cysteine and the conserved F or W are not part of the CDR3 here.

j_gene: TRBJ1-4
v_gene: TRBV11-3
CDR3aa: ASRKTATNEKLF

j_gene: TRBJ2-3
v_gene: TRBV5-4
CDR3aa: ASSSPSGGADTQY

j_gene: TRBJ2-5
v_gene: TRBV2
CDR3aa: ASSGTGGVETQY

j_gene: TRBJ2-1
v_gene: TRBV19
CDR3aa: ASSMNTYNEQF

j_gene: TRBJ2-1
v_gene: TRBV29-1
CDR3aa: SARGERFGEQF

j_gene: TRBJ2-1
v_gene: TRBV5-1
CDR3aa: ASSLAPSLKGLNEQF

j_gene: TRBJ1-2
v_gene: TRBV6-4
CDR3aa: ASSDSSGDGYT

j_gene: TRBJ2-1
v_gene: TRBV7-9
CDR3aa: ASSQRRDFGVLNEQF

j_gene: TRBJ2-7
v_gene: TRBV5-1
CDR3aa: ASSLGAYEQY

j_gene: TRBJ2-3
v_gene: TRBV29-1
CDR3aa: SVVGMASGGAADTQY

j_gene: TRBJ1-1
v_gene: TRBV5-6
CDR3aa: ASSPLAGYTEAF